One sample yielded the 32 T cell receptor beta chains listed below, sequenced in a study of blood T cell repertoires in COVID-19. Repertoires were generated with immunoSEQ multiplex PCR, while TCRdb's copy carries only in-frame clones and drops some. The data show under 95,000 clones, with approximately 86% seen just once and less than 6.5% held by the top ten. Sequenced sample: peripheral blood. The receptors derive from a man in his forties with acute or convalescent COVID-19.

This clone has just a few counts. The chain links TRBV11-1 to TRBJ1-1; 7 bases fit TRBD1. The trim removed 5 bases at V and 1 base at J, leaving 4 bases unmatched. The CDR3 contains 14 residues. Germline CDR1 SGHAT, CDR2 FQDESV (reference sequence). The CDR3 protein is CASSPTGRNTEAFF. CDR3 DNA sequence: TGTGCCAGCAGCCCGACAGGGAGGAACACTGAAGCTTTCTTT. Full variable domain (remainder filled in from reference TRBV11-1 and TRBJ1-1): EAEVAQSPRYKITEKSQAVAFWCDPISGHATLYWYRQILGQGPELLVQFQDESVVDDSQLPKDRFSAERLKGVDSTLKIQPAELGDSAMYLCASSPTGRNTEAFFGQGTRLTVV.

The V call is TRBV10-2, the J call TRBJ2-7; TRBD1 matches 7 bases. With V trimmed by 6 bases and J by 5 bases, 7 bases remained unmatched. There are 13 residues in the CDR3. Germline V lookup: CDR1 WSHSY, CDR2 SAAADI. CDR3 residues: CASRFTGQNEQYF. CDR3 bases: TGCGCCAGCAGGTTCACGGGACAGAACGAGCAGTACTTC.

The V gene is TRBV5-5, the J gene TRBJ1-5, with D maybe TRBD1 (5 bases). V was cut by 4 bases and J by 3 bases, with 14 bases left in between. Per the germline V gene, CDR1 is SGHKS and CDR2 is YYEKEE (reference sequence). CDR3 length equals 15 residues. The CDR3 DNA reads as TGTGCCAGCAGCGCGGGACGGAGAGACAATCAGCCCCAGCATTTT. Its protein is CASSAGRRDNQPQHF.

The chain joins TRBV18 to TRBJ2-5, with 7 bases identical to TRBD1. The CDR3 runs 14 residues. Germline CDR1 and CDR2: KGHSH and LQKENI. V lost 2 bases to trimming and J lost 4 bases; unmatched junction nucleotides: 4. CDR3 sequence reads: CASSPTTGIETQYF. The CDR3 DNA is TGTGCCAGCTCACCAACGACAGGGATAGAGACCCAGTACTTC.

The CDR3 coding sequence is TGCAGCGTTTCCAGGGTTGGCTACACCTTC. It encodes CSVSRVGYTF. The chain couples TRBV29-1 to TRBJ1-2, with D perhaps matching TRBD1 (5 bases). The CDR3 has 10 amino acids. V lost 5 bases and J 7 bases, leaving 8 bases between the germline ends. Germline values: CDR1 SQVTM, CDR2 ANQGSEA.

The rearrangement joins TRBV27 to TRBJ1-1, with a tentative D call TRBD1 (5 bases). The CDR3 is made up of 13 amino acids. V was clipped by 2 bases and J by 1 base, with 5 bases between them. Germline assignment: CDR1 MNHEY and CDR2 SMNVEV (reference sequence). The chain's CDR3 is CASSLGANTEAFF. CDR3 sequence (DNA): TGTGCCAGCAGTTTAGGGGCGAACACTGAAGCTTTCTTT.

V is TRBV11-2 and J is TRBJ1-2; D possibly corresponds to TRBD1 (5 bases). The CDR3 totals 14 residues. From germline, CDR1 is SGHAT and CDR2 FQNNGV. V was trimmed by 2 bases and J by 2 bases, leaving 9 bases between them. The CDR3 spells CASSLTDSNYGYTF. Here the CDR3 DNA reads TGTGCCAGCAGCTTAACAGACAGCAACTATGGCTACACCTTC.

The CDR3 loop reads CASSQGIGRVNTGELFF. The CDR3 DNA reads TGTGCCAGCAGCCAAGGGATAGGGCGGGTGAACACCGGGGAGCTGTTTTTT. V gene TRBV4-2 combines with J gene TRBJ2-2; the D gene is possibly TRBD2 (5 bases). This CDR3 has 17 amino acids. CDR1 and CDR2 from the germline V gene are LGHNA and YNFKEQ. Trimming pared 1 base from V and 1 base from J, leaving 13 bases between.

The chain couples TRBV2 to TRBJ1-4; TRBD1 matches 10 bases. CDR1 SNHLY and CDR2 FYNNEI come from the germline V gene. J was trimmed by 8 bases and V by 7 bases; bases with no gene match: 4. The CDR3 sequence is 13 residues long. The CDR3 nucleotides are TGTGCCAGCAAGGACAGGGGGGGAGAAAAACTGTTTTTT. This codes for CASKDRGGEKLFF.

The chain recombines TRBV30 with TRBJ1-2; D possibly corresponds to TRBD1 (5 bases). Germline V gene lookup returns CDR1 GTSNPN and CDR2 SVGIG (reference sequence). Between the trimmed V and J ends, which lost 1 base and 4 bases, there was a span of 16 bases. The CDR3 loop spans 15 amino acids. CDR3 region: CAWSGSRDPGYGYTF. DNA of the CDR3: TGTGCCTGGAGTGGGTCCAGGGATCCAGGCTATGGCTACACCTTC.

The V gene is TRBV11-3, the J gene TRBJ2-2, with 11 nucleotides matching TRBD1. The CDR3 has 17 amino acids. J was trimmed by 5 bases and V by 2 bases; bases with no gene match: 7. The germline CDR1 and CDR2 sequences are SGHNT and YENEEA. The CDR3, as DNA: TGTGCCAGCAGCTTACGGGACAGGGGGATCGTTACCGGGGAGCTGTTTTTT. This encodes CASSLRDRGIVTGELFF.

The rearrangement uses TRBV10-3 and TRBJ2-3; D is perhaps TRBD1 (7 bases). This CDR3 has 15 amino acids. Germline values: CDR1 ENHRY, CDR2 SYGVKD. V was clipped by 4 bases and J by 2 bases, with 13 bases between them. CDR3 nucleotide sequence: TGTGCCATCAGTGCCGCGGGACAGATCACAGATACGCAGTATTTT. It is translated as CAISAAGQITDTQYF.

The gene calls are TRBV5-4 and TRBJ1-1, with 8 bases aligning to TRBD1. With V trimmed by 4 bases and J by 3 bases, 5 bases remained unmatched. Germline V gives CDR1 SGHNT, CDR2 YYREEE (reference sequence). CDR3 length: 14 amino acids. The CDR3: CASSQGAVDTEAFF. DNA of the CDR3: TGTGCCAGCAGCCAGGGGGCGGTGGACACTGAAGCTTTCTTT.

The J gene is TRBJ2-3, the V gene TRBV6-1, with a tentative D call TRBD2 (7 bases). V lost 3 bases, J lost 6 bases, and 22 bases lay in between. Per germline, CDR1 MNHNS and CDR2 SASEGT. This CDR3 comprises 17 residues. Here the CDR3 reads CASSEGGGGRQDDTQYF. The CDR3 nucleotides are TGTGCCAGCAGTGAGGGAGGCGGGGGCCGGCAGGATGATACGCAGTATTTT.

The chain couples TRBV6-5 to TRBJ2-5; 7 bases map to TRBD2. This CDR3 is built from 13 residues. Germline trimming cut 6 bases from V and 2 bases from J; bases unmatched to any gene: 3. Looked up from germline, CDR1 is MNHEY and CDR2 is SVGAGI. The CDR3 nucleotides read TGTGCCAGCAGGGCTAGCGGACAAGAGACCCAGTACTTC. Its protein product is CASRASGQETQYF.

Notes on this clone: This sample includes further DNA sequences coding for the same CDR3. CDR3 bases: TGTGCCAGTAGTATTGACAGGGATTATGGCTACACCTTC. Its protein product is CASSIDRDYGYTF. The rearrangement uses TRBV19 and TRBJ1-2; 7 bases match TRBD1. CDR1 is LNHDA and CDR2 is SQIVND in the germline V gene (reference sequence). V lost 3 bases, J lost 5 bases, and 3 bases stayed unmatched. This CDR3 spans 13 amino acids. The variable domain in full, with the rest retrieved from reference TRBV19 and TRBJ1-2, is DGGITQSPKYLFRKEGQNVTLSCEQNLNHDAMYWYRQDPGQGLRLIYYSQIVNDFQKGDIAEGYSVSREKKESFPLTVTSAQKNPTAFYLCASSIDRDYGYTFGSGTRLTVV.

J is TRBJ1-5 and V is TRBV5-1, with D perhaps TRBD1 (5 bases). With 0 bases removed from V and 0 bases from J, the gap between germline ends came to 10 bases. The CDR3 is 16 residues long. From germline, CDR1 is SGHRS and CDR2 YFSETQ. CDR3 in DNA: TGCGCCAGCAGCTTGGATGGGGCGAGTAGCAATCAGCCCCAGCATTTT. Translated, it gives CASSLDGASSNQPQHF. The full variable domain, with the rest looked up from reference TRBV5-1 and TRBJ1-5, is KAGVTQTPRYLIKTRGQQVTLSCSPISGHRSVSWYQQTPGQGLQFLFEYFSETQRNKGNFPGRFSGRQFSNSRSEMNVSTLELGDSALYLCASSLDGASSNQPQHFGDGTRLSIL.

The chain joins TRBV19 to TRBJ1-1; D uncertain. Trimming stripped 5 bases from V and 4 bases from J, with 11 bases between. This CDR3 contains 13 residues. The germline V gene encodes CDR1 LNHDA and CDR2 SQIVND (reference sequence). The CDR3 DNA is TGTGCCAGTAGTGCGGGTCGAGGCACTGAAGCTTTCTTT. Encoded protein: CASSAGRGTEAFF.

The genes are TRBV4-3 and TRBJ1-2, with D unresolved. The CDR3 is 14 residues long. V was pared by 0 bases and J by 7 bases, with 12 bases between. Germline CDR1 LGHNA, CDR2 YSLEER. The CDR3 nucleotides are TGCGCCAGCAGCCAAGACTTAGCGGGGTTTGGCTACACCTTC. It encodes CASSQDLAGFGYTF.

The chain uses TRBV6-6 and TRBJ1-1; 10 nucleotides agree with TRBD1. Germline CDR1 reads MNHNY; CDR2 reads SVGAGI (reference sequence). The CDR3 runs to 13 residues. The V segment lost 5 bases and the J segment 4 bases; nucleotides outside the gene matches: 1. The CDR3 region has the DNA TGTGCCAGCAGTCGGGACAGGGGCACTGAAGCTTTCTTT. Amino acid sequence: CASSRDRGTEAFF.

The chain links TRBV6-5 to TRBJ1-5; D is perhaps TRBD1 (5 bases). Trimming removed 6 bases at V and 7 bases at J, with 16 bases between. Looked up from germline, CDR1 is MNHEY and CDR2 is SVGAGI. The CDR3 loop spans 14 amino acids. CDR3 residues: CASSSGLHWQPQHF. The CDR3 region has the DNA TGTGCCAGCAGCTCAGGGCTTCATTGGCAGCCCCAGCATTTT.

This chain connects TRBV29-1 to TRBJ1-2, with TRBD1 matching 12 bases. This CDR3 spans 13 amino acids. The V gene's germline CDR1 is SQVTM and CDR2 ANQGSEA. Trimming at V came to 5 bases and at J to 7 bases, leaving 5 bases not matched to a gene. The CDR3: CSVLEGQGAGYTF. CDR3 DNA: TGCAGCGTTCTGGAGGGACAGGGGGCTGGCTACACCTTC.

This clone was counted a single time. This rearrangement joins TRBV18 to TRBJ1-2; no reliable D call. The CDR3 is made up of 16 amino acids. Germline CDR1 and CDR2: KGHSH and LQKENI. V was cut by 3 bases and J by 6 bases, with 20 bases left in between. DNA for the CDR3: TGTGCCAGCTCACCCCAGGTCGTAATTACTTCTCATGGCTACACCTTC. Protein product: CASSPQVVITSHGYTF.

The count of this clone is one. This chain uses TRBV6-6 with TRBJ1-5, with D unresolved. This CDR3 has 13 amino acids. The germline V and J ends were trimmed by 2 bases and 7 bases, with 9 bases remaining between them. Germline V gives CDR1 MNHNY, CDR2 SVGAGI (reference sequence). CDR3 DNA: TGTGCCAGCAGTTACGAGGTGTGGCAGCCCCAGCATTTT. It translates to CASSYEVWQPQHF.

The chain is built from TRBV3-1 (or the pseudogene TRBV3-2) and TRBJ2-5; possibly TRBD2 for D (6 bases). The ends were cut back, 8 bases at V and 4 bases at J, with 11 bases in the middle. The CDR3 is made up of 12 amino acids. Germline CDR1 reads LGHDT; CDR2 reads YNNKEL (reference sequence). The DNA of the CDR3 is TGTGCCAGCCTGAGAGCGGGAGAGACCCAGTACTTC. Amino acids: CASLRAGETQYF.

The V and J genes are TRBV29-1 and TRBJ1-1, with D unresolved. CDR1 and CDR2 from the germline V gene are SQVTM and ANQGSEA. This CDR3 is built from 11 residues. V lost 7 bases to trimming and J lost 7 bases, with 13 bases between them. As DNA, the CDR3 is TGCAGCGAGCGGGCACGGGGTGAAGCTTTCTTT. It codes for CSERARGEAFF.

This chain links TRBV6-5 with TRBJ2-5; D may be TRBD2 (5 bases). Germline-derived CDR1 and CDR2 are MNHEY and SVGAGI. The CDR3 totals 13 residues. Trimming removed 6 bases from V and 7 bases from J, with 15 bases in between. The CDR3 coding sequence is TGTGCCAGCAGGGACTCGGGGAAGGGGACCCAGTACTTC. Translating gives CASRDSGKGTQYF.

The genes are TRBV9 and TRBJ2-5, with D possibly TRBD2 on 5 matching bases. Germline loops: CDR1 SGDLS, CDR2 YYNGEE. The ends were cut back, 0 bases at V and 0 bases at J, with 6 bases in the middle. The CDR3 is 14 amino acids. The CDR3 nucleotides are TGTGCCAGCAGCGTAGCGGGGAACCAAGAGACCCAGTACTTC. Protein product: CASSVAGNQETQYF.

This rearrangement joins TRBV6-1 to TRBJ2-1, with 11 bases lining up with TRBD2. Germline V gives CDR1 MNHNS, CDR2 SASEGT. CDR3 length: 16 residues. After removal of 4 bases from V and 3 bases from J, the junction contained 5 bases not matched to a gene. CDR3 bases: TGTGCCAGCAGTGCGCCTAGCGGGGGGCTCTACAATGAGCAGTTCTTC. Residues: CASSAPSGGLYNEQFF.

The chain has TRBV7-2 and TRBJ1-5; 7 positions match TRBD1. Looked up from germline, CDR1 is SGHTA and CDR2 is FQGNSA. The CDR3 is 15 amino acids. With 5 bases clipped from V and 4 bases from J, the junction kept 8 bases outside the gene matches. CDR3 in amino acids: CASSPLAGGNQPQHF. CDR3 nucleotides: TGTGCCAGCAGCCCGCTCGCAGGGGGTAATCAGCCCCAGCATTTT.

The chain combines TRBV10-3 with TRBJ2-2; TRBD1 agrees at 7 bases. Unmatched junction bases numbered 14, after V lost 10 bases and J lost 6 bases. There are 15 residues in the CDR3. Germline V gene sequence: CDR1 ENHRY, CDR2 SYGVKD. CDR3 region: CATYAPTGRAGELFF. Here the CDR3 DNA reads TGTGCCACCTACGCGCCGACAGGGCGGGCCGGGGAGCTGTTTTTT.

This clone was observed once. The chain combines TRBV12-2 with TRBJ2-5; the table's D call TRBD2 went unverified against the DNA. TRBV12-2 is a pseudogene locus. This CDR3 region has 14 residues. The CDR3 loop is CASRPQGLCETQYF. In DNA, the CDR3 is TGTGCAAGTCGCCCCCAGGGACTATGCGAGACCCAGTACTTC.